The 28 T cell receptor beta chains below come from one sample, sequenced in a study of response to subunit inactivated influenza vaccine. MiXCR was run by TCRdb on the RT-PCR reads, yielding one entry per CDR3 protein. The sample includes about 700,000 distinct CDR3 sequences, 11% to 15% of them seen just once. Sample: PBMCs from blood, taken roughly 2 weeks before vaccination. Source of these receptors: a middle-aged man who received an inactivated influenza vaccine.

This chain joins TRBV19 and TRBJ2-5; 12 bases line up with TRBD2. The V gene end was trimmed by 2 bases and the J gene end by 5 bases; junction bases not matched to a gene: 6. Germline loops: CDR1 LNHDA, CDR2 SQIVND (reference sequence). This CDR3 is built from 16 residues. The CDR3 spells CASSISGLAGLETQYF. Here the CDR3 DNA reads TGTGCCAGTAGTATATCAGGACTAGCGGGATTGGAGACCCAGTACTTC. Full variable domain (outside the CDR3, taken from reference TRBV19 and TRBJ2-5): DGGITQSPKYLFRKEGQNVTLSCEQNLNHDAMYWYRQDPGQGLRLIYYSQIVNDFQKGDIAEGYSVSREKKESFPLTVTSAQKNPTAFYLCASSISGLAGLETQYFGPGTRLLVL.

This clonotype has ten or more counts. The chain uses TRBV20-1 and TRBJ2-1, with 11 nucleotides matching TRBD2. This CDR3 is 14 amino acids long. V shed 2 bases and J 15 bases; nucleotides not matched to a gene: 12. Per the germline V gene, CDR1 is DFQATT and CDR2 is SNEGSKA (reference sequence). CDR3 DNA: TGCAGTGCTAGAACACAAGATACTAGCGGGAGTGTGTTCTTC. Protein: CSARTQDTSGSVFF.

This clonotype was seen only a few times. The V gene is TRBV10-3, the J gene TRBJ2-2; 12 bases fit TRBD2. The V and J ends lost 0 bases and 4 bases, in that order; junction bases with no gene match: 6. Germline-derived CDR1 and CDR2 are ENHRY and SYGVKD. This CDR3 region has 18 residues. The CDR3, as DNA: TGTGCCATCAGTGAGTCGACTAGCGGGAGAATCGGCACCGGGGAGCTGTTTTTT. Encoded protein: CAISESTSGRIGTGELFF.

This chain joins TRBV7-9 and TRBJ2-1, with D hard to call. The germline V and J ends were trimmed by 1 base and 13 bases, with 14 bases remaining between them. Germline V gene lookup returns CDR1 SEHNR and CDR2 FQNEAQ (reference sequence). The CDR3 is 13 amino acids. This chain's CDR3 is CASSLDLGWEQFF. The CDR3, as DNA: TGTGCCAGCAGCTTAGACCTGGGGTGGGAACAGTTCTTC. The whole variable domain, remainder taken from reference TRBV7-9 and TRBJ2-1, is DTGVSQNPRHKITKRGQNVTFRCDPISEHNRLYWYRQTLGQGPEFLTYFQNEAQLEKSRLLSDRFSAERPKGSFSTLEIQRTEQGDSAMYLCASSLDLGWEQFFGPGTRLTVL.

CDR3: CASIRPGGYNEQFF. The DNA for the CDR3 is TGTGCCAGCATTCGGCCGGGGGGCTACAATGAGCAGTTCTTC. V gene TRBV28 combines with J gene TRBJ2-1, with TRBD2 identical over 7 bases. The CDR3 runs 14 residues. With V trimmed by 7 bases and J by 3 bases, 6 bases remained unmatched. Germline V lookup: CDR1 MDHEN, CDR2 SYDVKM.

This clonotype was counted a few times. The chain combines TRBV6-5 with TRBJ1-1; TRBD1 is a possible D gene (5 bases). This CDR3 comprises 13 residues. Looked up from germline, CDR1 is MNHEY and CDR2 is SVGAGI. V was shortened by 2 bases and J by 10 bases, with 14 bases between the two germline ends. CDR3: CASSYRGGGGAFF. In DNA form, the CDR3 reads TGTGCCAGCAGTTACAGGGGCGGGGGGGGAGCTTTCTTT.

In this sample, this clonotype turned up a few times. The chain has TRBV5-6 and TRBJ1-2, with a tentative D call TRBD1 (6 bases). This CDR3 contains 14 residues. Germline values: CDR1 SGHDT, CDR2 YYEEEE. V was trimmed by 4 bases and J by 3 bases, leaving 13 bases between them. CDR3 DNA sequence: TGTGCCAGCAGCCCAGGGGTTTCGGACTATGGCTACACCTTC. Its protein product is CASSPGVSDYGYTF.

A few counts support this clonotype. In DNA form, the CDR3 reads TGTGCCAGCAGCTTAGGGACTAGCGGGGTTTATGAGCAGTTCTTC. Its translation is CASSLGTSGVYEQFF. This sequence joins TRBV7-3 and TRBJ2-1; 13 bases align to TRBD2. Germline V gene sequence: CDR1 SGHTA, CDR2 FQGTGA. With V trimmed by 2 bases and J by 8 bases, 3 bases remained unmatched. The CDR3 loop spans 15 amino acids.

The chain couples TRBV5-1 to TRBJ2-1; D possibly corresponds to TRBD1 (6 bases). The CDR3 contains 15 residues. The germline V gene has CDR1 SGHRS and CDR2 YFSETQ. The V and J ends lost 6 bases and 0 bases respectively, with 13 bases between them. DNA for the CDR3: TGCGCCAGCACCGATACAGGGAGCTCCTACAATGAGCAGTTCTTC. Translation: CASTDTGSSYNEQFF.

The chain recombines TRBV28 with TRBJ2-3; TRBD2 agrees at 8 bases. V dropped 5 bases and J dropped 2; count of bases not matched to a gene: 9. This CDR3 contains 16 residues. CDR1 is MDHEN and CDR2 is SYDVKM in the germline V gene. The CDR3 sequence: CASSLGLAPPTDTQYF. In nucleotides, the CDR3 is TGTGCCAGCAGTCTCGGACTAGCTCCCCCCACAGATACGCAGTATTTT.

This clonotype was detected ten times or more. The chain uses TRBV29-1 and TRBJ2-3; TRBD1 aligns across 9 bases. Germline trimming cut 4 bases from V and 2 bases from J; bases unmatched to any gene: 4. Per germline, CDR1 SQVTM and CDR2 ANQGSEA. This CDR3 region has 14 residues. CDR3 sequence: CSVGTGAVTDTQYF. As DNA, the CDR3 is TGCAGCGTTGGGACAGGGGCGGTCACAGATACGCAGTATTTT.

This chain connects TRBV27 to TRBJ2-1, with 9 bases identical to TRBD2. The J segment lost 0 bases and the V segment lost 3 bases, leaving 3 bases of the junction unmatched. The CDR3 totals 16 residues. Germline CDR1 MNHEY, CDR2 SMNVEV (reference sequence). CDR3 coding DNA: TGTGCCAGCAGTTTCTCTAGCGGGGCCTCCTACAATGAGCAGTTCTTC. As protein: CASSFSSGASYNEQFF.

This chain uses TRBV19 with TRBJ2-3; 9 bases fit TRBD1. V was pared by 7 bases and J by 3 bases, with 14 bases of the junction left unmatched. The CDR3 length is 17 residues. Germline lookup yields CDR1 LNHDA and CDR2 SQIVND (reference sequence). The CDR3 sequence: CASTTIYRTGVTDTQYF. The DNA for the CDR3 is TGTGCCAGTACCACGATTTATAGGACAGGGGTGACAGATACGCAGTATTTT.

A few counts support this clonotype. The chain uses TRBV20-1 and TRBJ2-1; 7 positions match TRBD1. The CDR3 runs to 13 residues. Germline-derived CDR1 and CDR2 are DFQATT and SNEGSKA (reference sequence). V was clipped by 4 bases and J by 4 bases; unmatched bases: 4. CDR3 nucleotides: TGCAGTGCTAACGAGGGGGCATACAATGAGCAGTTCTTC. It encodes CSANEGAYNEQFF.

This clonotype was recorded many times. V gene TRBV29-1 combines with J gene TRBJ2-3; tentative D call: TRBD1 (6 bases). Deletions cut 6 bases from V and 6 bases from J, with 25 bases between. Per germline, CDR1 SQVTM and CDR2 ANQGSEA. The CDR3 loop spans 16 amino acids. CDR3 region: CSVGVRITRGHDTQYF. Here the CDR3 DNA reads TGCAGCGTCGGGGTCCGAATCACCAGGGGACATGATACGCAGTATTTT.

The rearrangement uses TRBV5-6 and TRBJ1-5; 9 nucleotides line up with TRBD1. CDR1 SGHDT and CDR2 YYEEEE come from the germline V gene. This CDR3 spans 16 amino acids. V dropped 3 bases and J dropped 3; count of bases not matched to a gene: 7. The CDR3 reads CASSSLRDRDNQPQHF. The CDR3 bases are TGTGCCAGCAGCTCCCTCCGGGACAGGGACAATCAGCCCCAGCATTTT.

Only a few counts were recorded for this clonotype. V usage is TRBV28 and J usage is TRBJ2-7; unclear D gene. Trimming removed 5 bases at V and 2 bases at J, with 7 bases between. This CDR3 comprises 12 residues. Germline CDR1 is MDHEN and CDR2 is SYDVKM. CDR3 sequence: CASSASTYEQYF. The CDR3 coding sequence is TGTGCCAGCAGTGCTTCCACCTACGAGCAGTACTTC.

This clonotype has a handful of counts. The genes are TRBV29-1 and TRBJ2-3; 7 bases are a match to TRBD1. Germline V gene data show CDR1 as SQVTM and CDR2 as ANQGSEA. The junction had 7 bases not matched to a gene; V was cut back by 5 bases and J by 2 bases. The CDR3 covers 14 residues. The CDR3 loop reads CSVSPGQSTDTQYF. The CDR3 DNA reads as TGCAGCGTTTCTCCGGGACAGTCCACAGATACGCAGTATTTT.

The CDR3 DNA reads as TGTGCCAGCAGCTTTTCAGGATATAGCAATCAGCCCCAGCATTTT. This gives the protein CASSFSGYSNQPQHF. The V gene is TRBV7-9, the J gene TRBJ1-5; no reliable D call. V was shortened by 3 bases and J by 0 bases, with 9 bases between the two germline ends. Germline lookup yields CDR1 SEHNR and CDR2 FQNEAQ (reference sequence). The length of the CDR3 is 15 residues.

This clonotype was picked up a small number of times. This sequence joins TRBV20-1 and TRBJ1-3, with D uncertain. V was cut by 0 bases and J by 9 bases, with 12 bases left in between. Germline V gene lookup returns CDR1 DFQATT and CDR2 SNEGSKA (reference sequence). This CDR3 region has 13 residues. The CDR3 region has the DNA TGCAGTGCTAGAGATCCCGGTGGCGCCACCATATATTTT. It yields the protein CSARDPGGATIYF.

This clonotype was counted between two and nine times. This chain uses TRBV4-2 with TRBJ2-2, with unresolved D. Germline loops: CDR1 LGHNA, CDR2 YNFKEQ. CDR3 length equals 16 residues. With 5 bases removed from V and 4 bases from J, the gap between germline ends came to 17 bases. The CDR3 DNA reads as TGTGCCAGCAGCGCGCAGGTGGGTGTGACCACCGGGGAGCTGTTTTTT. The encoded protein is CASSAQVGVTTGELFF.

The CDR3 nucleotides are TGCAGTGCCCCTTTTCTAGCGGGGTACACAGATACGCAGTATTTT. This codes for CSAPFLAGYTDTQYF. V is TRBV20-1 and J is TRBJ2-3; 9 bases fit TRBD2. This CDR3 has 15 amino acids. V shed 6 bases and J 2 bases; nucleotides not matched to a gene: 9. In germline, CDR1 is DFQATT, CDR2 SNEGSKA (reference sequence).

The gene calls are TRBV7-2 and TRBJ2-7; 8 bases agree with TRBD2. Germline V gives CDR1 SGHTA, CDR2 FQGNSA. V lost 4 bases, J lost 0 bases, and 8 bases stayed unmatched. The CDR3 length is 16 residues. Here the CDR3 DNA reads TGTGCCAGCAGCTCGCGACTAGCGCTCAACTCCTACGAGCAGTACTTC. Its translation is CASSSRLALNSYEQYF.

The V and J genes are TRBV7-9 and TRBJ1-4, with 8 bases lining up with TRBD1. Per germline, CDR1 SEHNR and CDR2 FQNEAQ (reference sequence). The CDR3 spans 14 residues. With 5 bases clipped from V and 7 bases from J, the junction kept 6 bases outside the gene matches. The CDR3 spells CASSQQGDPEKLFF. The CDR3 region has the DNA TGTGCCAGCAGCCAACAGGGGGATCCTGAAAAACTGTTTTTT.

This clonotype was seen a few times. This chain uses TRBV7-2 with TRBJ2-1; TRBD2 aligns across 10 bases. Germline values: CDR1 SGHTA, CDR2 FQGNSA. The CDR3 is 14 residues long. V trimming: 9 bases; J trimming: 7 bases; junction bases outside the gene matches: 9. CDR3 coding DNA: TGTGCCAGTACACTAGCGGGAATTGCGAATGAGCAGTTCTTC. Translation: CASTLAGIANEQFF.

The genes are TRBV5-4 and TRBJ2-7; 11 positions agree with TRBD1. CDR3 length: 15 residues. V shed 4 bases and J 6 bases; nucleotides not matched to a gene: 9. CDR1 is SGHNT, CDR2 YYREEE, per germline (reference sequence). The DNA of the CDR3 is TGTGCCAGCAGCGGTCCGGGACAGGGGGGATTCGAGCAGTACTTC. It codes for CASSGPGQGGFEQYF.

This clonotype was counted a few times. CDR3 residues: CASSSSGADETQYF. In DNA, the CDR3 is TGTGCCAGCAGTTCATCAGGGGCGGATGAGACCCAGTACTTC. This chain joins TRBV28 and TRBJ2-5; D might be TRBD1 (6 bases). The CDR3 totals 14 residues. With 4 bases removed from V and 5 bases from J, the gap between germline ends came to 14 bases. Germline V CDR1 and CDR2: MDHEN, SYDVKM.

This clonotype was picked up a small number of times. The chain employs TRBV5-5 and TRBJ2-5; 8 nucleotides agree with TRBD1. This CDR3 comprises 15 residues. Per the germline V gene, CDR1 is SGHKS and CDR2 is YYEKEE (reference sequence). The V and J ends lost 1 base and 5 bases, in that order; junction bases with no gene match: 7. CDR3 bases: TGTGCCAGCAGCTTGTCAGGGGGCATCTTGGAGACCCAGTACTTC. This sequence encodes CASSLSGGILETQYF.